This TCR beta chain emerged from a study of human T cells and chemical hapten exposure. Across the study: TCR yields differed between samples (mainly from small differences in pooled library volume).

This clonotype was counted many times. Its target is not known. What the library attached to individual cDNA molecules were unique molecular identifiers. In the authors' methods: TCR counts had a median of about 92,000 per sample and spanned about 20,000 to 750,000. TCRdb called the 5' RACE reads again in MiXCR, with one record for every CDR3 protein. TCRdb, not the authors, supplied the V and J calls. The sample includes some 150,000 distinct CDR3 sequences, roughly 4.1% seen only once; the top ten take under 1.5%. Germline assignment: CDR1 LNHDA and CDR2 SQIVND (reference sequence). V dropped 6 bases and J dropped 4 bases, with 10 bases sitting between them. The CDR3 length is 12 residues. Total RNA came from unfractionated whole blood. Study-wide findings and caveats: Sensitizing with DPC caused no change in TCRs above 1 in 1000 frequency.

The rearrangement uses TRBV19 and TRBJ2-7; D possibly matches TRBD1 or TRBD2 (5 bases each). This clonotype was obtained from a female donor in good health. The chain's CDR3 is CASRGTAYEQYF. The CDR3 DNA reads TGTGCCAGTAGGGGGACCGCTTACGAGCAGTACTTC.